This T cell receptor beta chain derives from a study of blood T cell repertoires in COVID-19 (dated by TCRdb to 2020 to 2021). At the level of the whole study: The collaborator samples originated in the United States, Italy and Spain and spanned the acute and convalescent phases of COVID-19. The prospective study material was composed of cDNA or gDNA derived from T cells, B-cell-depleted T cells, or PBMCs. Deeply sampled blood TCRbeta repertoires from subjects exposed to, actively infected with, or recovered from COVID-19 were included in the dataset. A freely available public database, intended as a resource for researchers studying the immune response to SARS-CoV-2, is where the repertoires were released. Samples came from the ongoing ImmuneRACE study (first 160 participants) plus 1,254 subjects from 6 global collaborators. Nearly every sample came with metadata listing a de-identified subject ID, COVID-19 status, age in years and sex. Where available, HLA class I and class II types were obtained from metadata supplied by the sample provider rather than from assay-based typing.

Each collaborating institution followed its own protocols to collect whole blood in K2EDTA tubes. Collaborator samples were shipped for TCRbeta analysis as frozen whole blood, isolated PBMCs, or DNA extracted from either sample type. As for this clone: Its recognized antigen is unknown. Qualities for individual bases were not recorded, and no much larger clone is one base off.

TCRbeta CDR3 regions were amplified from genomic DNA by means of the immunoSEQ Assay, a bias-controlled multiplex PCR. Per the source publication's procedure: The number of nucleated cells in each sample was estimated from the amplification of reference gene primers within the assay. Sequence reads were collapsed and filtered to measure the absolute abundance of every unique TCRbeta CDR3 rearrangement. For each sample, productive Simpson clonality was calculated as the square root of Simpson's diversity index over productive rearrangements. Here the immuneACCESS table is served through TCRdb, limited to in-frame sequences with V and J called. Missing clones are a known gap in these copies; in checked studies unresolved V genes cover under half, and the rest lacks a known reason. Clonal size and the V and J genes are those of that table, whereas D and trimming came from the DNA. Within this sample are just under 60,000 clones, with about 86% of them counted one time only. More than 4.5% of the sample comes from the top ten.

Overall study results and their limits: Clinical and demographic metadata were provided uncurated, with the amount varying by source and participant.

Sequences were obtained from peripheral blood. This TCR was sampled from a man in his 60s with acute or convalescent COVID-19.

The nucleotide sequence is given as TGTGCCAGCAGGGGTTATGGCGGGTCCCCGGGGACGCAGTATTTT. Translated, it gives CASRGYGGSPGTQYF. The sequence joins TRBV7-2 to TRBJ2-3; the best D guess is TRBD2, with 5 bases matching. CDR1 and CDR2 are read off the germline V gene as SGHTA and FQGNSA. V gives up 6 bases and J gives up 9 bases, and the segment between their germline ends measures 22 bases. From its cysteine to its phenylalanine, the CDR3 spans 15 amino acids. Only the CDR3 DNA stays, 45 bases, in frame from base 1.